This record looks at one T cell receptor (beta chain) sequence and its context. The data were taken from a study of control samples from healthy donors and cancer patients. The assay was immunoSEQ multiplex PCR, and TCRdb's table has in-frame clones only and misses some. The repertoire includes about 150,000 clones, about 94% of them detected once, and more than 8% sits in the top ten. CDR1 is MNHEY and CDR2 is SMNVEV in the germline V gene (reference sequence). The CDR3 has 12 residues. Trimming left V 4 bases short and J 11 bases short, with 14 bases between. The sequence was obtained from a woman aged 40 to 49 in good health. V gene TRBV27 combines with J gene TRBJ1-1; TRBD1 might be the D (5 bases). The sequenced sample consisted of blood. The CDR3 DNA reads TGTGCCAGCAGTTACGGGACCGGAGCTGCTTTCTTT. Its protein is CASSYGTGAAFF.